This TCR beta chain was identified during a study of identical twins listed by TCRdb under 2016. Describing the broader study: The study deep-sequenced TCR alpha and beta repertoires from monozygotic twins, unrelated adults of various ages and cord blood to test whether fetal clonotypes persist. Replicate twin experiments were performed at different times using different library preparation protocols to rule out contamination.

The CDR3 spans 16 residues, from the cysteine through the phenylalanine. Only CDR3 DNA remains: 48 bases, in frame from the first base. CDR1 SGHRS and CDR2 YFSETQ were looked up in the germline V gene. The germline ends are 20 bases apart after V is trimmed by 0 bases and J by 7 bases. Every donor was a healthy Caucasian. Overall study results and their limits: Fewer insertions were carried by abundant cord blood beta clonotypes, a similar but weaker trend appeared in young adult naive repertoires, and no such trend appeared in memory repertoires. Excess twin sharing in beta out-of-frame sequences was weaker because fewer shared sequences lowered the signal-to-noise ratio. Invariant T cells such as MAIT and iNKT could partly confound zero-insertion analyses, though diverse VJ usage argued against this for most clonotypes. Compared with coincidental sharing between unrelated individuals, out-of-frame TCR alpha sequences shared between twins showed an excess of sequences with low generation probability. In monozygotic twins, out-of-frame TCR alpha sharing was systematically underestimated by recombination models, although the models agreed with sharing between unrelated individuals. Because the same donors could not be followed over many years, the conclusions relied on cross-sectional statistical analysis.

Concerning this clonotype itself: It lacks a known antigen. There are no base qualities to consult, and no much larger clone falls within one base.

The receptor library was made with 5' RACE. Instrument used: Illumina HiSeq 2000. A universal primer binding site was added through template switching, and the final cDNA carried a unique molecular identifier so that TCR cDNA molecules could be counted accurately. Specific primers in the conserved constant-segment region were used to synthesize first-strand cDNA for TCR alpha and beta chains. To control for contamination, each cDNA library was double barcoded with a SMART-Mk sample barcode plus Illumina barcodes. TruSeq adapter sequences and Illumina sample barcodes were added in two successive PCR steps. The Illumina HiSeq platform was used with custom primers to sequence TCR alpha and beta cDNA libraries. Processing in the source paper ran as follows. Unique molecular identifiers were extracted from raw reads with MiGEC, and CDR3 positions were determined with MiXCR. For each individual, recombination models were inferred using an EM algorithm with the repgenHMM and IGoR tools. The analysis of shared clonotypes was done with the tcR package in R, with sharing normalized by the product of cloneset sizes. To study raw recombination free of thymic and clonal selection effects, out-of-frame nonproductive sequences were analyzed. TCRdb redid the processing of the public reads, applying fastp at Q25 and MiXCR, and retained in-frame beta chains. Every CDR3 protein is listed once, alongside the most common genes and DNA of its rows. For this entry, the V and J calls and clone size follow TCRdb and not the study's own pipeline. The table for this sample lists around 1.7 million distinct CDR3 sequences; around a third of them were counted only once. Jointly, the top ten make up about 0.27% of the sample.

The source is a newborn girl in good health. Input material: cord blood. The sequence joins TRBV5-1 to TRBJ2-7; the D segment is perhaps TRBD1 or TRBD2, each sharing 5 matched bases. Here the CDR3 is given as CASSLDRRGTYNEQYF. The DNA reads as follows: TGCGCCAGCAGCTTGGATCGGCGAGGGACCTACAATGAGCAGTACTTC.